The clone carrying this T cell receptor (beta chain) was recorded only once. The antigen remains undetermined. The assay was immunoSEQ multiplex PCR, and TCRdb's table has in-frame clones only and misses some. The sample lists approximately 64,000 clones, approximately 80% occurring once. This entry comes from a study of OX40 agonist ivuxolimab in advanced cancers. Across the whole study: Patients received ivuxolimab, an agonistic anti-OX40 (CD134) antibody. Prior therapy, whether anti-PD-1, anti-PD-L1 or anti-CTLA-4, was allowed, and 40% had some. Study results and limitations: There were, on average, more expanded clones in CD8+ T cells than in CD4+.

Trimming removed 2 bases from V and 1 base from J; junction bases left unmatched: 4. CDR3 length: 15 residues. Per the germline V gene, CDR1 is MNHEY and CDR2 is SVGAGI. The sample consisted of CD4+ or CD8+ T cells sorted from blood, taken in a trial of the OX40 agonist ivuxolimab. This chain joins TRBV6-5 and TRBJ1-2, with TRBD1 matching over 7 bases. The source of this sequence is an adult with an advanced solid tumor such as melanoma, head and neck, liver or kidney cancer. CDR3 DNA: TGTGCCAGCAGTTACCGTAGGACAGGTAACTATGGCTACACCTTC. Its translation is CASSYRRTGNYGYTF.